This T cell receptor (beta chain) derives from a study of neoadjuvant nivolumab and ipilimumab in lung cancer. Repertoires were generated with immunoSEQ multiplex PCR, while TCRdb's copy carries only in-frame clones and drops some. This sample has approximately 19,000 clones, with 87% found just once. Comment on this clone: Antigen unknown.

Germline CDR1 is SGHTA and CDR2 is FQGTGA. There are 15 residues in the CDR3. The V end lost 2 bases, the J end lost 7 bases, and 15 bases lay between the germline ends. General observations from the study: Only a single major-pathologic-response sample was available for clonality analysis. Blood richness before therapy tracked richness in tumors resected after neoadjuvant therapy.

The chain is built from TRBV7-3 and TRBJ2-1; D gene uncertain. The receptor was isolated from an adult with non-small cell lung cancer. This sample comprised peripheral blood, obtained before neoadjuvant nivolumab, alone or with ipilimumab. CDR3 sequence reads: CASSLGVAVGNEQFF. CDR3 sequence (DNA): TGTGCCAGCAGCTTAGGGGTTGCGGTTGGTAATGAGCAGTTCTTC.